This is a list of T cell receptor beta chains from one sample in a study of Ad26.COV2.S vaccination and SARS-CoV-2 variants. Assay used: immunoSEQ multiplex PCR; TCRdb lists only in-frame clones, some missing. The sample lists almost 400,000 clones, approximately 90% seen once, with 1.5% to 2% in the top ten. The specimen comprised peripheral blood, sampled in a trial of Ad26.COV2.S vaccine versus placebo. These receptors were collected from a person aged 18-65 years who received the Ad26.COV2.S COVID-19 vaccine or a placebo. The CDR3 runs from the conserved cysteine through the conserved F or W. The D gene is left open where the match is weak. For some rows the clone size is stated as once, few or many, or as a class when expanded; others skip it.

D,V,J,size,DNA,CDR3
TRBD2,TRBV7-9,TRBJ2-1,once,TGTGCCAGCAGCTTAAGCCTAGCGGGAGTCAAGAATGAGCAGTTCTTC,CASSLSLAGVKNEQFF
TRBD2,TRBV10-3,TRBJ2-3,NA,TGTGCCATCAGTGAGTCGGGGTCTAGCGGGAACACAGATACGCAGTATTTT,CAISESGSSGNTDTQYF
NA,TRBV5-1,TRBJ2-2,once,TGCGCCAGCAGCAGGGACCCAAACACCGGGGAGCTGTTTTTT,CASSRDPNTGELFF
NA,TRBV5-1,TRBJ1-1,NA,TGCGCCAGCAGCTTGAACAGGGTGACGAGTACTGAAGCTTTCTTT,CASSLNRVTSTEAFF
TRBD2,TRBV28,TRBJ2-1,NA,TGTGCCAGCAGAGGGGGCGCGGGACTAGCGGGAGAGAATGAGCAGTTCTTC,CASRGGAGLAGENEQFF
NA,TRBV11-3,TRBJ2-1,NA,TGTGCCAGCAGCCTCCACAATGAGCAGTTCTTC,CASSLHNEQFF
TRBD1,TRBV6-5,TRBJ1-4,NA,TGTGCCAGCGCACAGGGGAGTGATGAAAAACTGTTTTTT,CASAQGSDEKLFF
TRBD1,TRBV6-5,TRBJ2-7,once,TGTGCCAGCAGTACCTTACAGGGGTCCTACGAGCAGTACTTC,CASSTLQGSYEQYF
NA,TRBV28,TRBJ1-5,NA,TGTGCCAGCAGGCCCCCGATAGGGGGAGGCCAGCCCCAGCATTTT,CASRPPIGGGQPQHF
NA,TRBV12-3/TRBV12-4,TRBJ1-6,NA,TGTGCCAGCAGTCCTGGGGGGAATTCACCCCTCCACTTT,CASSPGGNSPLHF
NA,TRBV4-1,TRBJ1-2,NA,TGCGCCAGCAGCCCGATCCAGGCAGGAGGTGGCTACACCTTC,CASSPIQAGGGYTF
NA,TRBV5-4,TRBJ2-1,NA,TGTGCCAGCAGCCATCGGGACAAGGGTGAGCAGTTCTTC,CASSHRDKGEQFF
TRBD2,TRBV30,TRBJ2-1,NA,TGTGCCTGGAGTGGGACTAGCGGGAGAAACTACAATGAGCAGTTCTTC,CAWSGTSGRNYNEQFF
NA,TRBV3-1/TRBV3-2,TRBJ2-7,once,TGTGCCAGCAGCCAAGGGGTACGAAGAACCTACGAGCAGTACTTC,CASSQGVRRTYEQYF
TRBD1,TRBV15,TRBJ2-5,NA,TGTGCCACCAGCCCGGACAGGGCAGGGGAGACCCAGTACTTC,CATSPDRAGETQYF
NA,TRBV28,TRBJ1-3,NA,TGTGCCAGCAGTTTTAGACAGGACCGGGCGCCTGGAAACACCATATATTTT,CASSFRQDRAPGNTIYF
TRBD2,TRBV6-4,TRBJ2-3,NA,TGTGCCAGCCGGGCTAGCGGGAGTGATACGCAGTATTTT,CASRASGSDTQYF
TRBD2,TRBV7-9,TRBJ2-3,NA,TGTGCCAGCAGACCCGGGACTAGCCCAGTAGATACGCAGTATTTT,CASRPGTSPVDTQYF
NA,TRBV28,TRBJ2-7,NA,TGTGCCAGCAGTGACCTAGCGTCGAGCTCCTACGAGCAGTACTTC,CASSDLASSSYEQYF
NA,TRBV9,TRBJ2-7,NA,TGTGCCAGCAGCGTAACCGGGAGCTCCTACGAGCAGTACTTC,CASSVTGSSYEQYF
TRBD1,TRBV5-4,TRBJ1-1,NA,TGTGCCAGCAGCTTGGGGGGACAGGGGTCAGAAGCTTTCTTT,CASSLGGQGSEAFF
NA,TRBV30,TRBJ1-6,NA,TGTGCCTGGAGTATGGGTTTAAATTCACCCCTCCACTTT,CAWSMGLNSPLHF
NA,TRBV5-4,TRBJ2-7,once,TGTGCCAGCAGCCGGATGTCCGTGGGCTCCTACGAGCAGTACTTC,CASSRMSVGSYEQYF
TRBD2,TRBV9,TRBJ2-5,NA,TGTGCCAGCAGCGTAGGCAGCGGGACGAAAGAGACCCAGTACTTC,CASSVGSGTKETQYF
NA,TRBV28,TRBJ1-1,NA,TGTGCCAGCAGTTTTCAGGGTCGGCGTACTGAAGCTTTCTTT,CASSFQGRRTEAFF
TRBD1,TRBV5-1,TRBJ2-7,NA,TGCGCCAGCAGCTTGGGTGGGGCAGGGGGCTTTTACGAGCAGTACTTC,CASSLGGAGGFYEQYF
NA,TRBV5-4,TRBJ2-7,NA,TGTGCCAGTACCGACCCTACAGCAAGCTCCTACGAGCAGTACTTC,CASTDPTASSYEQYF
NA,TRBV4-1,TRBJ1-5,NA,TGCGCCAGCAGCCAAGAACCAACCTTCCGCAATCAGCCCCAGCATTTT,CASSQEPTFRNQPQHF
NA,TRBV11-1,TRBJ1-3,NA,TGTGCCAGCAGCGTTGACGGGGCTGGAAACACCATATATTTT,CASSVDGAGNTIYF
NA,TRBV5-8,TRBJ2-7,NA,TGTGCCAGCAGCTGGGGTAGGGGCAAAGAGCAGTACTTC,CASSWGRGKEQYF
NA,TRBV10-3,TRBJ1-3,NA,TGTGCCATCAGTGACCGGGGCCTTGGAAACACCATATATTTT,CAISDRGLGNTIYF
TRBD2,TRBV7-3,TRBJ2-1,once,TGTGCCACCGGACTAGCGGGAGGGCGGGAGCAGTTCTTC,CATGLAGGREQFF
TRBD2,TRBV4-2,TRBJ2-1,NA,TGTGCCAGCAGCCAAGTCGGGATTTTCGCTAGCGGGGTAAACAATGAGCAGTTCTTC,CASSQVGIFASGVNNEQFF
TRBD2,TRBV28,TRBJ2-3,NA,TGTGCCAGCAAGGCGGGAGGGCCCACAGATACGCAGTATTTT,CASKAGGPTDTQYF
NA,TRBV10-3,TRBJ2-3,once,TGTGCCATCAGGACTCGCACAGATACGCAGTATTTT,CAIRTRTDTQYF
TRBD1,TRBV29-1,TRBJ2-2,NA,TGCAGCGTTCGGGACAGCGCGAACACCGGGGAGCTGTTTTTT,CSVRDSANTGELFF
NA,TRBV11-3,TRBJ2-1,NA,TGTGCCAGCAGCTTAGATCCTAGCTACAATGAGCAGTTCTTC,CASSLDPSYNEQFF
TRBD2,TRBV6-5,TRBJ2-1,NA,TGTGCCAGCTCCAGTAGCGGGATGATGAATGAGCAGTTCTTC,CASSSSGMMNEQFF
NA,TRBV5-6,TRBJ1-6,NA,TGTGCCAGCAGCAGAACCAGGGGAGCGGCCTATAATTCACCCCTCCACTTT,CASSRTRGAAYNSPLHF
TRBD2,TRBV3-1/TRBV3-2,TRBJ2-5,NA,TGTGCCAACACCGCTAGCGGGGATGGCCAAGAGACCCAGTACTTC,CANTASGDGQETQYF
TRBD1,TRBV19,TRBJ2-1,NA,TGTGCCAGTAGTATAGGTGGGACAGGGGGATACAATGAGCAGTTCTTC,CASSIGGTGGYNEQFF
TRBD2,TRBV7-2,TRBJ2-3,NA,TGTGCCAGCAGCTTGGGGGGGTACGGCACAGATACGCAGTATTTT,CASSLGGYGTDTQYF
TRBD2,TRBV5-4,TRBJ2-3,NA,TGTGCCAGCAGCTTCCCTAGCGGGACAGATACGCAGTATTTT,CASSFPSGTDTQYF
TRBD2,TRBV9,TRBJ2-3,NA,TGTGCCAGCAGCGCTAGCGGTAGCACAGATACGCAGTATTTT,CASSASGSTDTQYF
NA,TRBV5-8,TRBJ2-4,NA,TGTGCCAGCAGCTTGCGGACAGTAGCCAAAAACATTCAGTACTTC,CASSLRTVAKNIQYF
TRBD1,TRBV4-1,TRBJ2-7,NA,TGCGCCAGCAGCCCCCGGGACAGGGAGGAGCAGTACTTC,CASSPRDREEQYF
NA,TRBV11-2,TRBJ1-1,NA,TGTGCCAGCAGCCTAAAGACAGGCCAAGAAGCTTTCTTT,CASSLKTGQEAFF
NA,TRBV7-3,TRBJ2-4,NA,TGTGCCAGCAGCTCGGGGACGGGAAACATTCAGTACTTC,CASSSGTGNIQYF
TRBD2,TRBV28,TRBJ2-7,NA,TGTGCCAGCAACGCGGGAGCGCTATACTACGAGCAGTACTTC,CASNAGALYYEQYF
NA,TRBV6-4,TRBJ2-2,once,TGTGCCAGCAGTGGCAGCGGCGCGAACACCGGGGAGCTGTTTTTT,CASSGSGANTGELFF
NA,TRBV24-1,TRBJ1-1,once,TGTGCCACCCGTGGTACAGGGCCCACTGAAGCTTTCTTT,CATRGTGPTEAFF
TRBD2,TRBV5-1,TRBJ2-1,NA,TGCGCCAGCAGCTACCTAGCGGGGGGGTTCTACAATGAGCAGTTCTTC,CASSYLAGGFYNEQFF
TRBD1,TRBV3-1/TRBV3-2,TRBJ2-7,NA,TGTGCCAGCAGCCAAACAGGGGGCGAGCAGTACTTC,CASSQTGGEQYF
NA,TRBV3-1/TRBV3-2,TRBJ1-2,NA,TGTGCCAGCAGCCGCCCGGACACCTCCTATGGCTACACCTTC,CASSRPDTSYGYTF
NA,TRBV5-1,TRBJ2-3,NA,TGCGCCAGCAGCTTGGGGTGGGCAGCAGATACGCAGTATTTT,CASSLGWAADTQYF
NA,TRBV28,TRBJ1-5,once,TGTGCCGCGGGAAGCAATCAGCCCCAGCATTTT,CAAGSNQPQHF
TRBD1,TRBV29-1,TRBJ2-1,NA,TGCAGCGTTGTAGACAGGGGGGGAGGGGATGAGCAGTTCTTC,CSVVDRGGGDEQFF